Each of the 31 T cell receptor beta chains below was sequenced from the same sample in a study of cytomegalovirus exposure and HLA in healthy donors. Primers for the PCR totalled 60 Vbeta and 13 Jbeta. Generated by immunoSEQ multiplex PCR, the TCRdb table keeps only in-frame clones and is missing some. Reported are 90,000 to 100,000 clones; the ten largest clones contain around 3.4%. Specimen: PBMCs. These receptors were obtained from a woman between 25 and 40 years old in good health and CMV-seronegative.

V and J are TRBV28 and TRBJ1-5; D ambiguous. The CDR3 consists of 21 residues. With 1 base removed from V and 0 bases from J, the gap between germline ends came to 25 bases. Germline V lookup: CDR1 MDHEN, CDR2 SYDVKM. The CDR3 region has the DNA TGTGCCAGCAGTTTATTCCCCGCCCTGGGAAGGGAGAGTTTTAGCAATCAGCCCCAGCATTTT. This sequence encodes CASSLFPALGRESFSNQPQHF. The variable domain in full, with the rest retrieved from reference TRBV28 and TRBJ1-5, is DVKVTQSSRYLVKRTGEKVFLECVQDMDHENMFWYRQDPGLGLRLIYFSYDVKMKEKGDIPEGYSVSREKKERFSLILESASTNQTSMYLCASSLFPALGRESFSNQPQHFGDGTRLSIL.

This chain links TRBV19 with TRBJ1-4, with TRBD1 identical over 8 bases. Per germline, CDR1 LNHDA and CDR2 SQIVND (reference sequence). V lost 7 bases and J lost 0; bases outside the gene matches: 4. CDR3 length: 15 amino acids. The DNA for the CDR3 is TGTGCCAGTAAAGACAGGGGCTCAACTAATGAAAAACTGTTTTTT. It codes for CASKDRGSTNEKLFF.

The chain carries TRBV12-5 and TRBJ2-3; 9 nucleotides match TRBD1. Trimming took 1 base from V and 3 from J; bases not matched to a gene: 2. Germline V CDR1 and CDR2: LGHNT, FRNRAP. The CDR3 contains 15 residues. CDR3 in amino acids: CASGLGDRETDTQYF. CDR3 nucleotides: TGTGCTAGTGGTTTGGGGGACAGGGAAACAGATACGCAGTATTTT.

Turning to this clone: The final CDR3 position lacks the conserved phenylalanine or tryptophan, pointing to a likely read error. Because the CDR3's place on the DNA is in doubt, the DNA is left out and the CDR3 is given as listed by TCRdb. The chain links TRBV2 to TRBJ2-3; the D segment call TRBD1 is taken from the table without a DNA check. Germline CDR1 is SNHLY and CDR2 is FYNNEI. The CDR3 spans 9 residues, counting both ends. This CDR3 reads CASSDGTLR.

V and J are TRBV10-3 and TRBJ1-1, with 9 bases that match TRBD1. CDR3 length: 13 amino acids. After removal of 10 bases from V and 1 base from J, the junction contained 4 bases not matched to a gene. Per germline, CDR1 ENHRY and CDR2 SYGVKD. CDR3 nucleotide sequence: TGTGCCACCCTACAGGGGGCGAACACTGAAGCTTTCTTT. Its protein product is CATLQGANTEAFF.

DNA of the CDR3: TGTGCCATCAGTGAGCCTAACAACCCTGACAGACCCGCTTCCTACAATGAGCAGTTCTTC. It codes for CAISEPNNPDRPASYNEQFF. The rearrangement links TRBV10-3 to TRBJ2-1, with D possibly being TRBD1 (5 bases). From germline, CDR1 is ENHRY and CDR2 SYGVKD. The length of the CDR3 is 20 residues. Deletions cut 2 bases from V and 1 base from J, with 24 bases between.

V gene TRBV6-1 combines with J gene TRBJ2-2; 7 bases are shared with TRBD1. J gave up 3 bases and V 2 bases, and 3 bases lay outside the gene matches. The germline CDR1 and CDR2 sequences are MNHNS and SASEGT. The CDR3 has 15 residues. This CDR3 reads CASSEQGVYTGELFF. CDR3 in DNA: TGTGCCAGCAGTGAACAGGGGGTCTACACCGGGGAGCTGTTTTTT.

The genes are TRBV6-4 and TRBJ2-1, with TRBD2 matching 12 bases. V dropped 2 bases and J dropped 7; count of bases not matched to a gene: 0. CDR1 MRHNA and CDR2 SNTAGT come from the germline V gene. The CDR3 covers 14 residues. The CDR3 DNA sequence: TGTGCCAGCAGTGACGGGACTAGCGGGAATGAGCAGTTCTTC. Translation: CASSDGTSGNEQFF.

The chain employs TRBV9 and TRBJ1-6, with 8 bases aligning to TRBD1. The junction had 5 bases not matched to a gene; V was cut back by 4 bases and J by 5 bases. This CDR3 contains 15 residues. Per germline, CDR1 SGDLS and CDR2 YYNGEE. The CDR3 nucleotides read TGTGCCAGCAGCCCGACAGGGGACAATAATTCACCCCTCCACTTT. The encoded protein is CASSPTGDNNSPLHF.

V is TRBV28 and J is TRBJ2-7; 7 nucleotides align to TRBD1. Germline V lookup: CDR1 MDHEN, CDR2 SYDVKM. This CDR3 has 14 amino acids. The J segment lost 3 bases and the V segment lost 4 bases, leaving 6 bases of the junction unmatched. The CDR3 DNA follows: TGTGCCAGCAGTTCGTCCCGGGACAGCTACGAGCAGTACTTC. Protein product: CASSSSRDSYEQYF.

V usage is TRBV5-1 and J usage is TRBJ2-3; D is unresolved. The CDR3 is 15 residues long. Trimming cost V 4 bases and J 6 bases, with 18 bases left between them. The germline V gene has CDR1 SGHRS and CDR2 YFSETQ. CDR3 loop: CASSPQRFVSDTQYF. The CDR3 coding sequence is TGCGCCAGCAGCCCCCAGCGCTTCGTTAGCGATACGCAGTATTTT.

DNA for the CDR3: TGTGCCAGCAGTTCCTCGACAGGGGCCTCGTTCTACGAGCAGTACTTC. As protein: CASSSSTGASFYEQYF. The chain employs TRBV6-6 and TRBJ2-7; TRBD1 matches at 8 bases. The CDR3 sequence is 16 residues long. CDR1 is MNHNY, CDR2 SVGAGI, per germline (reference sequence). V dropped 4 bases and J dropped 3; count of bases not matched to a gene: 11.

In DNA, the CDR3 is TGTGCCAGCAGTGAAGCAAAAGGGAGGGGAAACACCATATATTTT. This codes for CASSEAKGRGNTIYF. V is TRBV6-1 and J is TRBJ1-3, with D unresolved. The germline V gene encodes CDR1 MNHNS and CDR2 SASEGT. The CDR3 runs 15 residues. V was cut by 0 bases and J by 4 bases, with 10 bases left in between.

The CDR3 bases are TGTGCCTGGAGACGACAGGGAAGTCAGCCCCAGCATTTT. The encoded protein is CAWRRQGSQPQHF. The V and J genes are TRBV30 and TRBJ1-5; 7 positions agree with TRBD1. Germline CDR1 is GTSNPN and CDR2 is SVGIG (reference sequence). The CDR3 loop spans 13 amino acids. J lost 6 bases, V lost 3 bases, and 5 bases had no gene match.

The CDR3 nucleotides are TGTGCCAGCGGGGGACAGGGTTACACTGAAGCTTTCTTT. Translating it yields CASGGQGYTEAFF. The chain links TRBV2 to TRBJ1-1; 9 nucleotides align to TRBD1. Germline assignment: CDR1 SNHLY and CDR2 FYNNEI. V dropped 8 bases and J dropped 3; count of bases not matched to a gene: 4. This CDR3 region has 13 residues.

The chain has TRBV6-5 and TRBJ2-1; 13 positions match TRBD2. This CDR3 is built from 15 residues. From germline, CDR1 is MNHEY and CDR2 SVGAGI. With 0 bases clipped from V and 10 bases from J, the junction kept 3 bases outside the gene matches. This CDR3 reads CASSYSGLAGEEQFF. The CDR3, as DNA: TGTGCCAGCAGTTACTCCGGACTAGCGGGGGAGGAGCAGTTCTTC.

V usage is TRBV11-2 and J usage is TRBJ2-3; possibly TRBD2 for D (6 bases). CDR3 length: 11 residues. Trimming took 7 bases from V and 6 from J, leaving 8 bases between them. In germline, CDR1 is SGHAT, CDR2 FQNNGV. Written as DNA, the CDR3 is TGTGCCAGCACTGCGGGGGATACGCAGTATTTT. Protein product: CASTAGDTQYF.

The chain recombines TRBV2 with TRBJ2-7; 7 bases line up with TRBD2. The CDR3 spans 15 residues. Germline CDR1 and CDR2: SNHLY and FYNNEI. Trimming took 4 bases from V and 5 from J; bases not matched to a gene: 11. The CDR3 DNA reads TGTGCCAGCAGTGGAGAGGTGGCTAGCGGAGACGAGCAGTACTTC. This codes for CASSGEVASGDEQYF.

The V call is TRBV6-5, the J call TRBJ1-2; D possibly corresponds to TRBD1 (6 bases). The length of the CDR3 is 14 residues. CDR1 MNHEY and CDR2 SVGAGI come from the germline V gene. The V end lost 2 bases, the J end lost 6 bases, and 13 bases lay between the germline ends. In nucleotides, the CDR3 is TGTGCCAGCAGTTACGGTCTAGGGGGTGATGGCTACACCTTC. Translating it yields CASSYGLGGDGYTF.

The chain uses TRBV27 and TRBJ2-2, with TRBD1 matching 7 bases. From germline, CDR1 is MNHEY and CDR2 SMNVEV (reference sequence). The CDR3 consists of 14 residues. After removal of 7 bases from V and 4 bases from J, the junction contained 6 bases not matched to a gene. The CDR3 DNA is TGTGCCAGCACAACAGGGGTTGGCACCGGGGAGCTGTTTTTT. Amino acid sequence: CASTTGVGTGELFF.

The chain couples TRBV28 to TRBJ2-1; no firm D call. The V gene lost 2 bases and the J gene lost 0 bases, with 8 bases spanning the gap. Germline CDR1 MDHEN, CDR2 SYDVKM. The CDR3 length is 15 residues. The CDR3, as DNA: TGTGCCAGCAGTTTAGGTCCCAGCTCCTACAATGAGCAGTTCTTC. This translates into CASSLGPSSYNEQFF.

The CDR3 sequence is CASSLVTSGRTNEKLFF. DNA of the CDR3: TGTGCCAGCAGCTTAGTCACGTCAGGGCGGACTAATGAAAAACTGTTTTTT. The chain joins TRBV7-9 to TRBJ1-4; tentative D call: TRBD1 (5 bases). Trimming shortened V by 1 base and J by 2 bases, and 14 bases separated the two germline ends. The germline CDR1 and CDR2 sequences are SEHNR and FQNEAQ (reference sequence). This CDR3 region has 17 residues.

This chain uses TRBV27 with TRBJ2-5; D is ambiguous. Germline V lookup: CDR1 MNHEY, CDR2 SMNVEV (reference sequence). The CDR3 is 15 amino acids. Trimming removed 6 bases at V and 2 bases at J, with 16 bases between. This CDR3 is CASRPEAHLQETQYF. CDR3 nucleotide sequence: TGTGCCAGCAGACCCGAGGCGCATCTTCAAGAGACCCAGTACTTC.

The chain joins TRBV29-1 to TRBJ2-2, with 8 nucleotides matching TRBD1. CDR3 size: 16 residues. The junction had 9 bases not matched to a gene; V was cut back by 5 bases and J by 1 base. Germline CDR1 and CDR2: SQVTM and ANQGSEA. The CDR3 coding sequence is TGCAGCGTTCCCAAGACAGGGGCGTTGAACACCGGGGAGCTGTTTTTT. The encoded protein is CSVPKTGALNTGELFF.

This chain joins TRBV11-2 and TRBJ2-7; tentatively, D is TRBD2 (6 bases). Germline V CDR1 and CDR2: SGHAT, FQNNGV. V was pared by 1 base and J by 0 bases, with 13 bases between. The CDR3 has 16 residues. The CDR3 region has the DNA TGTGCCAGCAGCTTAGTAGCTAGCGCGCTCTCCTACGAGCAGTACTTC. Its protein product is CASSLVASALSYEQYF.

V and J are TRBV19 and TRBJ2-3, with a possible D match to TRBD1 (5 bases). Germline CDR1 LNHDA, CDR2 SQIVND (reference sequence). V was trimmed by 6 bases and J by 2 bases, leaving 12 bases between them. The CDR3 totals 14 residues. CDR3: CASSQDILTDTQYF. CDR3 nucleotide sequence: TGTGCCAGTAGCCAGGACATTCTCACAGATACGCAGTATTTT.

The chain's CDR3 is CASSQVGQGLNQPQHF. CDR3 nucleotides: TGTGCCAGCAGTCAGGTAGGACAGGGGTTGAATCAGCCCCAGCATTTT. This chain uses TRBV28 with TRBJ1-5; 9 positions agree with TRBD1. The ends lost 5 bases at V and 4 bases at J; junction bases unmatched: 9. Germline loops: CDR1 MDHEN, CDR2 SYDVKM. This CDR3 spans 16 amino acids.

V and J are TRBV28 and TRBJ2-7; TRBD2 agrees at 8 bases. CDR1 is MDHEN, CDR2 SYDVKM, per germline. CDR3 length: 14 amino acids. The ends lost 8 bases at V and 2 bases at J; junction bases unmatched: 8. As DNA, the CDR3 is TGTGCCAGCGGCCTAGCGGGCCAAGCCTACGAGCAGTACTTC. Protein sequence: CASGLAGQAYEQYF.

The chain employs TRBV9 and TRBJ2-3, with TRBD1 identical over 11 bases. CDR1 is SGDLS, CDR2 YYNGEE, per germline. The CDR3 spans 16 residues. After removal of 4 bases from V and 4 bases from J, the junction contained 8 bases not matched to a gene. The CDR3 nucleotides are TGTGCCAGCAGCCCTCGGACAGGGGGCGCTTCAGATACGCAGTATTTT. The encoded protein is CASSPRTGGASDTQYF.

The CDR3 sequence: CASRFSGGAVGELFF. DNA of the CDR3: TGTGCCAGCAGGTTCTCCGGGGGGGCGGTCGGGGAGCTGTTTTTT. The chain employs TRBV27 and TRBJ2-2, with 8 bases that match TRBD2. The junction had 10 bases not matched to a gene; V was cut back by 6 bases and J by 7 bases. Germline CDR1 is MNHEY and CDR2 is SMNVEV (reference sequence). The CDR3 runs to 15 residues.

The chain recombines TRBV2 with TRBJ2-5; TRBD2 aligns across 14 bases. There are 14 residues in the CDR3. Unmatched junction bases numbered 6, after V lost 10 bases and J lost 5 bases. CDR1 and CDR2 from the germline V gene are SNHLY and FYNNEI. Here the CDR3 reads CATPGLAGEETQYF. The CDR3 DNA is TGTGCCACCCCGGGACTAGCGGGAGAGGAGACCCAGTACTTC.